A selection of T cell receptor beta chains follows, all from one sample in a study of CD8 T cells in Susac syndrome. TCRdb passed the immunoSEQ multiplex PCR reads through MiXCR, listing each CDR3 protein once. This table has hundreds of thousands of distinct CDR3 sequences, more than 80% appearing once. The sample comprised CD8+ T cells from PBMCs. These receptors were obtained from a human donor with multiple sclerosis. CDR3s include the opening cysteine and the closing phenylalanine or tryptophan. The D gene is left open where the match is weak. The size field is filled for only some rows; it gives once, few, many or a size class.

abundance: .
v_gene: TRBV27
j_gene: TRBJ2-7
d_gene: .
CDR3aa: CASSLGTMGYEQYF
CDR3nt: TGTGCCAGCAGTTTAGGCACTATGGGCTACGAGCAGTACTTC

abundance: .
v_gene: TRBV6-2/TRBV6-3
j_gene: TRBJ1-1
d_gene: .
CDR3aa: CASSSRQELNTEAFF
CDR3nt: TGTGCCAGCAGTTCCCGACAGGAATTGAACACTGAAGCTTTCTTT

abundance: once
v_gene: TRBV6-1
j_gene: TRBJ2-2
d_gene: TRBD2
CDR3aa: CASSKGLAGLASTGELFF
CDR3nt: TGTGCCAGCAGCAAGGGACTAGCGGGCTTAGCTAGCACCGGGGAGCTGTTTTTT

abundance: .
v_gene: TRBV27
j_gene: TRBJ1-5
d_gene: .
CDR3aa: CASSLGGLNQPQHF
CDR3nt: TGTGCCAGCAGTTTGGGGGGCCTCAATCAGCCCCAGCATTTT

abundance: .
v_gene: TRBV4-1
j_gene: TRBJ2-3
d_gene: TRBD2
CDR3aa: CASSQGGLGADTQYF
CDR3nt: TGCGCCAGCAGCCAAGGGGGACTAGGGGCAGATACGCAGTATTTT

abundance: few
v_gene: TRBV19
j_gene: TRBJ1-1
d_gene: TRBD1
CDR3aa: CASSIGTGGTEAFF
CDR3nt: TGTGCCAGTAGTATAGGCACAGGGGGGACTGAAGCTTTCTTT

abundance: .
v_gene: TRBV19
j_gene: TRBJ1-1
d_gene: .
CDR3aa: CASSPGSSMNTEAFF
CDR3nt: TGTGCCAGTAGTCCCGGGTCTTCGATGAACACTGAAGCTTTCTTT

abundance: .
v_gene: TRBV19
j_gene: TRBJ2-3
d_gene: .
CDR3aa: CASSITGIGTDTQYF
CDR3nt: TGTGCCAGTAGTATTACAGGGATTGGTACAGATACGCAGTATTTT

abundance: .
v_gene: TRBV27
j_gene: TRBJ1-1
d_gene: .
CDR3aa: CASSFGVDTEAFF
CDR3nt: TGTGCCAGCAGTTTTGGGGTAGATACTGAAGCTTTCTTT

abundance: .
v_gene: TRBV10-3
j_gene: TRBJ2-7
d_gene: .
CDR3aa: CAIVRDGTYEQYF
CDR3nt: TGTGCCATCGTCCGGGATGGTACCTACGAGCAGTACTTC

abundance: once
v_gene: TRBV7-9
j_gene: TRBJ1-1
d_gene: TRBD1
CDR3aa: CASSLGKQGRDTEAFF
CDR3nt: TGTGCCAGCAGCTTAGGGAAACAGGGGCGGGACACTGAAGCTTTCTTT

abundance: .
v_gene: TRBV25-1
j_gene: TRBJ2-1
d_gene: .
CDR3aa: CASSDWVEENEQFF
CDR3nt: TGTGCCAGCAGCGATTGGGTGGAAGAGAATGAGCAGTTCTTC

abundance: .
v_gene: TRBV7-9
j_gene: TRBJ2-3
d_gene: .
CDR3aa: CASSLSGTSRTQYF
CDR3nt: TGTGCCAGCAGCCTCTCGGGAACCTCAAGGACGCAGTATTTT

abundance: .
v_gene: TRBV30
j_gene: TRBJ2-7
d_gene: TRBD2
CDR3aa: CAWSVAGGDYEQYF
CDR3nt: TGTGCCTGGAGTGTCGCGGGAGGGGACTACGAGCAGTACTTC

abundance: .
v_gene: TRBV27
j_gene: TRBJ2-1
d_gene: TRBD2
CDR3aa: CASSLMGTSGLNEQFF
CDR3nt: TGTGCCAGCAGTTTAATGGGCACTAGCGGCCTTAATGAGCAGTTCTTC

abundance: .
v_gene: TRBV6-5
j_gene: TRBJ2-4
d_gene: .
CDR3aa: CASSYSGGNAGKNIQYF
CDR3nt: TGTGCCAGCAGTTACTCGGGCGGGAATGCGGGTAAAAACATTCAGTACTTC

abundance: .
v_gene: TRBV6-5
j_gene: TRBJ1-2
d_gene: .
CDR3aa: CASSSGARGYTF
CDR3nt: TGTGCCAGCAGTTCGGGGGCGCGCGGCTACACCTTC

abundance: .
v_gene: TRBV7-8
j_gene: TRBJ2-1
d_gene: TRBD1
CDR3aa: CASSAGQDISYNEQFF
CDR3nt: TGTGCCAGCAGCGCCGGACAGGATATCTCCTACAATGAGCAGTTCTTC

abundance: .
v_gene: TRBV20-1
j_gene: TRBJ2-7
d_gene: TRBD1
CDR3aa: CSAREEGTGNYYEQYF
CDR3nt: TGCAGTGCTAGAGAAGAGGGGACAGGGAATTACTACGAGCAGTACTTC

abundance: few
v_gene: TRBV16
j_gene: TRBJ1-5
d_gene: .
CDR3aa: CASSVYSNQPQHF
CDR3nt: TGTGCCAGCAGTGTATATAGCAATCAGCCCCAGCATTTT

abundance: .
v_gene: TRBV6-1
j_gene: TRBJ1-2
d_gene: .
CDR3aa: CASSDWGTRQAADYGYTF
CDR3nt: TGTGCCAGCAGTGACTGGGGGACCCGGCAGGCGGCGGACTATGGCTACACCTTC

abundance: once
v_gene: TRBV3-1
j_gene: TRBJ1-2
d_gene: .
CDR3aa: CASSRTEGYGYTF
CDR3nt: TGTGCCAGCAGCAGGACGGAGGGCTATGGCTACACCTTC

abundance: .
v_gene: TRBV5-1
j_gene: TRBJ1-1
d_gene: .
CDR3aa: CASSPGWVNTEAFF
CDR3nt: TGCGCCAGCAGCCCCGGCTGGGTGAACACTGAAGCTTTCTTT

abundance: .
v_gene: TRBV10-3
j_gene: TRBJ2-2
d_gene: .
CDR3aa: CAISESTQGGELFF
CDR3nt: TGTGCCATCAGTGAGTCAACACAGGGCGGGGAGCTGTTTTTT

abundance: .
v_gene: TRBV5-5
j_gene: TRBJ2-7
d_gene: TRBD1
CDR3aa: CASSERTGETYEQYF
CDR3nt: TGTGCCAGCAGCGAAAGGACAGGGGAAACTTACGAGCAGTACTTC

abundance: .
v_gene: TRBV3-1
j_gene: TRBJ2-7
d_gene: TRBD2
CDR3aa: CASSGRGFYYEQYF
CDR3nt: TGTGCCAGCAGCGGGCGGGGGTTCTACTACGAGCAGTACTTC

abundance: .
v_gene: TRBV27
j_gene: TRBJ1-1
d_gene: .
CDR3aa: CASSLPGQEGEAFF
CDR3nt: TGTGCCAGCAGTTTACCCGGACAAGAGGGTGAAGCTTTCTTT

abundance: .
v_gene: TRBV5-5
j_gene: TRBJ1-3
d_gene: .
CDR3aa: CASSLYDSSGNTIYF
CDR3nt: TGTGCCAGCAGCTTATACGACAGCTCTGGAAACACCATATATTTT

abundance: .
v_gene: TRBV19
j_gene: TRBJ2-7
d_gene: TRBD2
CDR3aa: CASEGPGLAGYEQYF
CDR3nt: TGTGCCAGCGAGGGACCGGGACTAGCAGGGTACGAGCAGTACTTC

abundance: .
v_gene: TRBV28
j_gene: TRBJ2-2
d_gene: .
CDR3aa: CASSPLVTRGGELFF
CDR3nt: TGTGCCAGCAGTCCACTAGTTACGCGGGGCGGGGAGCTGTTTTTT

abundance: .
v_gene: TRBV19
j_gene: TRBJ2-5
d_gene: .
CDR3aa: CASTALGEETQYF
CDR3nt: TGTGCCAGTACCGCTTTGGGTGAAGAGACCCAGTACTTC

abundance: .
v_gene: TRBV4-1
j_gene: TRBJ1-5
d_gene: .
CDR3aa: CASSQGADSNQSQHF
CDR3nt: TGCGCCAGCAGCCAAGGGGCAGATAGCAATCAGTCCCAGCATTTT

abundance: few
v_gene: TRBV11-2
j_gene: TRBJ2-7
d_gene: TRBD1
CDR3aa: CASSPPGQTYEQYF
CDR3nt: TGTGCCAGCTCACCACCGGGACAGACCTACGAGCAGTACTTC

abundance: .
v_gene: TRBV6-1
j_gene: TRBJ1-1
d_gene: TRBD1
CDR3aa: CASSDRTGAGTEAFF
CDR3nt: TGTGCCAGCAGTGATAGGACAGGGGCCGGCACTGAAGCTTTCTTT

abundance: .
v_gene: TRBV19
j_gene: TRBJ2-1
d_gene: .
CDR3aa: CASSGAGSAPPGEQFF
CDR3nt: TGTGCCAGTAGTGGGGCAGGTTCGGCCCCCCCCGGAGAGCAGTTCTTC

abundance: .
v_gene: TRBV5-4
j_gene: TRBJ2-5
d_gene: .
CDR3aa: CASSVLENQETQYF
CDR3nt: TGTGCCAGCAGCGTACTCGAGAACCAAGAGACCCAGTACTTC

abundance: few
v_gene: TRBV12-5
j_gene: TRBJ2-2
d_gene: .
CDR3aa: CASGLGGELFF
CDR3nt: TGTGCTAGTGGCCTAGGAGGGGAGCTGTTTTTT

abundance: .
v_gene: TRBV10-3
j_gene: TRBJ1-2
d_gene: TRBD1
CDR3aa: CAISGFGDRGHGYTF
CDR3nt: TGTGCCATCAGTGGGTTTGGAGACAGGGGCCATGGCTACACCTTC

abundance: .
v_gene: TRBV27
j_gene: TRBJ2-7
d_gene: TRBD2
CDR3aa: CASSIGTSGAYEQYF
CDR3nt: TGTGCCAGCAGTATCGGGACTAGCGGGGCCTACGAGCAGTACTTC

abundance: .
v_gene: TRBV2
j_gene: TRBJ2-3
d_gene: TRBD2
CDR3aa: CASTPAGGDTDTQYF
CDR3nt: TGTGCCAGCACGCCGGCGGGGGGCGACACAGATACGCAGTATTTT

abundance: .
v_gene: TRBV27
j_gene: TRBJ2-5
d_gene: .
CDR3aa: CASSLFGGIQETQYF
CDR3nt: TGTGCCAGCAGTTTATTCGGGGGAATCCAAGAGACCCAGTACTTC

abundance: .
v_gene: TRBV30
j_gene: TRBJ2-2
d_gene: .
CDR3aa: CAWSGAGGNLNTGELFF
CDR3nt: TGTGCCTGGAGTGGAGCAGGTGGGAACCTCAACACCGGGGAGCTGTTTTTT

abundance: .
v_gene: TRBV29-1
j_gene: TRBJ2-1
d_gene: TRBD2
CDR3aa: CSVEGLAGPRYNEQFF
CDR3nt: TGCAGCGTTGAGGGACTAGCGGGCCCCCGCTACAATGAGCAGTTCTTC

abundance: .
v_gene: TRBV27
j_gene: TRBJ1-4
d_gene: .
CDR3aa: CASSSEGRDLNEKLFF
CDR3nt: TGTGCCAGCAGTTCCGAGGGGCGGGATCTTAATGAAAAACTGTTTTTT

abundance: .
v_gene: TRBV12-3/TRBV12-4
j_gene: TRBJ2-1
d_gene: .
CDR3aa: CASSLRHRGGDEQFF
CDR3nt: TGTGCCAGCAGTTTGAGGCACCGGGGTGGCGATGAGCAGTTCTTC

abundance: .
v_gene: TRBV7-9
j_gene: TRBJ2-2
d_gene: TRBD1
CDR3aa: CASSSGQGSTGELFF
CDR3nt: TGTGCCAGCAGCTCGGGACAGGGGAGCACCGGGGAGCTGTTTTTT

abundance: .
v_gene: TRBV7-9
j_gene: TRBJ1-2
d_gene: .
CDR3aa: CASSLDDGGYTF
CDR3nt: TGTGCCAGCAGCTTAGATGACGGTGGCTACACCTTC

abundance: .
v_gene: TRBV4-1
j_gene: TRBJ2-3
d_gene: .
CDR3aa: CASSQEAAAGDTQYF
CDR3nt: TGCGCCAGCAGCCAAGAAGCGGCGGCAGGAGATACGCAGTATTTT